This TCR beta chain was observed in a study of blood T cells in healthy people across ages. This clonotype has more than one count but fewer than ten. Its target is unknown. Study-level points and caveats: Strong correlation was found linking TCR beta diversity to naive T cell percentage.

Donors gave 9 to 10 milliliters of peripheral blood apiece. Total RNA, at least 5.5 micrograms per sample, came from PBMCs. Trimming stripped 2 bases from V and 1 base from J, with 9 bases between. The CDR3 runs 14 residues. CDR1 MNHEY and CDR2 SVGEGT come from the germline V gene. Sample-barcoded 5' priming and a J-beta primer mix drove a second PCR of roughly 7 to 11 cycles. Each cDNA molecule carried a tag from a template-switch adaptor that contained 12 random nucleotides. Via MiXCR, TCRdb re-called the 5' RACE reads, giving one row per CDR3 protein. This table holds about 1.6 million distinct CDR3 sequences, around 36% found once.

Sequencing used blood. The chain is built from TRBV6-2 or TRBV6-3 and TRBJ2-7; TRBD2 is a possible D gene (5 bases). The TCR was taken from a woman in her 30s in good health. CDR3 amino acids: CASSYIGLSYEQYF. The CDR3 DNA reads TGTGCCAGCAGTTACATAGGACTTTCCTACGAGCAGTACTTC.